This T cell receptor beta chain was sequenced during a study of T-cell reconstitution after alpha-beta-depleted transplantation in children. Notes on the study in general: Expanded graft clones, several hundred of them, were reportedly the source of alpha-beta T cells about two months after transplant.

Many counts were recorded for this clonotype. No antigen is known for it. The junction had 3 bases not matched to a gene; V was cut back by 6 bases and J by 4 bases. Germline CDR1 reads ENHRY; CDR2 reads SYGVKD. The CDR3 covers 13 residues. As it was prepared, the TCRbeta library received unique molecular identifiers. TCRdb re-called the PCR reads with MiXCR, one entry per CDR3 protein. The table lists 150,000 to 200,000 distinct CDR3 sequences, more than 9.5% of them singletons. The receptor's source is a boy between 2 and 10 years old with acute myeloid leukemia, due to receive a stem cell transplant. The chain is built from TRBV10-3 and TRBJ2-5, with TRBD1 matching over 9 bases. The material was PBMCs, obtained before TCRalphabeta/CD19-depleted stem cell transplant. This chain's CDR3 is CAIRDRGLETQYF. CDR3 bases: TGTGCCATCAGAGACAGGGGGTTAGAGACCCAGTACTTC.